This T cell receptor (beta chain) was captured in a study of shared clonotypes between healthy human individuals (dated by TCRdb to about 2020). In terms of the full investigation: A few men and two women, aged 18 to 49 years, made up the cohort. For each donor, three plates each were used for CD4 naive and CD4 memory, two plates were used for CD8 naive, and one plate was used for CD8 memory. Blood TCR repertoires of roughly 5 healthy adults were deeply sequenced to estimate repertoire size and the extent of clonotype sharing between individuals. Different laboratories and diverse techniques were used to prepare libraries and sequence TCR repertoires, to increase sequencing depth and limit assay-specific biases. Each donor's leukapheresis produced roughly between roughly 0.85 and 9.5 billion PBMCs. Broader findings and caveats from the paper: Compared with non-shared clonotypes, the clonotypes found in all four sorted-subset donors had higher generation probabilities. Sampling was limited to blood, and TCR repertoires in tissue likely differ from TCR repertoires in blood. Because the study included a small number of donors, the genetic and exposure-history diversity represented was limited. Based on pairwise subsampling, the degree of clonotype sharing among donors was expected to be affected by sequencing depth. Rarefaction of sorted-subset datasets indicated incomplete sequencing despite the large sequencing depth. Sharing across four donors was observed for approximately 5% of naive CD4, over 3% of naive CD8, roughly 2.4% of memory CD4, and about 0.38% of memory CD8 clonotypes. Naive subsets generally had larger estimated clonotype richness than memory subsets did.

Donors were healthy HIV-negative adults with no recently reported acute infections or vaccinations. Only Caucasian adults living in Nashville, Tennessee, USA were represented among the donors. CD4+ T cells were enriched by magnetic negative selection, after which naive cells were positively selected on CD45RA and the negative fraction was taken as the memory subset. Blood was collected by leukapheresis, and PBMCs were isolated by Ficoll-Histopaque density gradient centrifugation and then cryopreserved in liquid nitrogen vapor phase. Analytical flow cytometry was used to check the purity and quantity of each magnetically sorted T cell population. From each sorted fraction, genomic DNA was isolated and quantified by UV absorbance on a Nanodrop 2000c. CDR1 and CDR2, looked up from the germline V gene, are SGHTA and FQGNSA. The junction shows trimming of 5 bases on V and 0 bases on J, plus 20 bases between the germline ends. From cysteine to phenylalanine, the CDR3 is 19 amino acids long. The kept DNA is CDR3 alone, 57 bases in frame from the first base.

TCR CDR3 regions were amplified from genomic DNA by multiplex PCR using the deep immunoSEQ assay. Genomic DNA extracted from each cell subset was distributed evenly over all wells of several immunoSEQ 96-well plates, and each plate served as one replicate. For sorted subsets, each replicate PCR was loaded with around 220 ng genomic DNA, equivalent to 25,000 to 35,000 T cell genomes. Purified libraries were measured with a Qubit 3.0 fluorometer, size-checked on a Bioanalyzer 2100, and measured again with the KAPA Library Quantification kit. Each immunoSEQ 96-well plate was sequenced on its own single-read 150-cycle Illumina NextSeq 550 flow cell. The study's own analysis went as follows. Because the immunoSEQ output included only junctional sequences and no quality scores, the filtering could not be the same as the filtering used for full-length reads. To assign V/J genes and CDR3, sequences were annotated against IMGT germline references using PyIR, a Python wrapper for IgBLAST v1.9. Reads were filtered out if the reads had weak V/J assignments (E-value above 1e-6), no CDR3, stop codons, out-of-frame junctions, or ambiguous translated residues. V3J clonotypes were defined by identical inferred V gene, J gene, and CDR3 amino acid sequence. Percentage overlap between repertoires was computed as shared unique clonotypes divided by the size of the smaller repertoire. RTK rarefaction, the Chao1 estimator, and Recon v2.1 estimates of unobserved clonotypes were used to assess repertoire richness. OLGA was used to compute generation probabilities for all TCRbeta clonotypes that the gDNA method yielded from a few donors. The source is immuneACCESS, and TCRdb retained only in-frame sequences with V and J called. Part of the clones is not carried over; for the studies checked, unresolved V genes explain less than half of this, and the remainder is unexplained. V, J and clone size are those of that table, while D and trimming were read from the DNA. The sample table lists about 1 million clones, approximately 72% of them with a count of one. The ten biggest clones cover approximately 1.5% of the sample.

Only one count was recorded for this clone. Its recognized antigen is unknown. No base quality values were provided; no much bigger clone lies one nucleotide off. Sequenced sample: memory CD4+ T cells sorted from blood. The cell subset or site label on this specimen signifies: CD45RA-negative fraction. The sequence was obtained from a man younger than 30 in good health. The chain couples TRBV7-2 to TRBJ2-6, and the D gene may be TRBD1, 5 bases matching. The CDR3 region: CASSLKGVVPNSGANVLTF. DNA sequence: TGTGCCAGCAGCCTGAAAGGGGTCGTACCCAACTCTGGGGCCAACGTCCTGACTTTC.